Listed below are T cell receptor beta chains from one sample, sequenced in a study of T cell responses to AZD1222 COVID-19 vaccine. Only in-frame clones appear in the TCRdb table, and some are missing; sequencing was by immunoSEQ multiplex PCR. The sample lists over 150,000 clones, 90% occurring once. The sequencing used peripheral blood, collected on day 0 of AZD1222 vaccination. These receptor sequences come from an adult in good health. CDR3s include the opening cysteine and the closing phenylalanine or tryptophan. A D gene is named only where the DNA matches it firmly. Clone size appears in some rows only: once, few, many, or a class for an expanded clone.

TRBV14	NA	TRBJ1-1	NA	TGTGCCAGCAGCCAAGAACACACTGAAGCTTTCTTT	CASSQEHTEAFF
TRBV7-2	TRBD2	TRBJ2-7	NA	TGTGCCAGCAGCCCGCGACTAGCGGGGGGTCTCGAGCAGTACTTC	CASSPRLAGGLEQYF
TRBV9	NA	TRBJ2-7	NA	TGTGCCAGCAGCGCCGGTCCCGAGCAGTACTTC	CASSAGPEQYF
TRBV18	TRBD1	TRBJ2-7	NA	TGTGCCAGCTCACCACAGGGGGCGGCCTACGAGCAGTACTTC	CASSPQGAAYEQYF
TRBV5-1	TRBD1	TRBJ2-7	once	TGCGCCAGCAGCTTGGAGGGGGCCCCCTCCTACGAGCAGTACTTC	CASSLEGAPSYEQYF
TRBV5-4	NA	TRBJ1-2	once	TGTGCCAGCAGCCCCCGGAGGGAGCGTAACTATGGCTACACCTTC	CASSPRRERNYGYTF
TRBV5-5	NA	TRBJ1-6	NA	TGTGCCAGCAGCTTGGATGGGAAGCCAAGGAATTCACCCCTCCACTTT	CASSLDGKPRNSPLHF
TRBV7-2	NA	TRBJ2-1	NA	TGTGCCAGCAGTTTCCAGGGGTACAATGAGCAGTTCTTC	CASSFQGYNEQFF
TRBV27	NA	TRBJ2-2	NA	TGTGCCAGCAGTTTACTGGGTCAGGCGAACACCGGGGAGCTGTTTTTT	CASSLLGQANTGELFF
TRBV3-1/TRBV3-2	NA	TRBJ2-7	NA	TGTGCCAGCAGCCTGGACGCCGGACGGACCGCCTACGAGCAGTACTTC	CASSLDAGRTAYEQYF
TRBV11-2	NA	TRBJ2-3	NA	TGTGCCAGCAGCTTCTTCAGGGGGGGGACGGACACAGATACGCAGTATTTT	CASSFFRGGTDTDTQYF
TRBV6-5	NA	TRBJ1-2	NA	TGTGCCAGCAGTTACGATGGGGCAACTAACTATGGCTACACCTTC	CASSYDGATNYGYTF
TRBV4-1	TRBD2	TRBJ2-7	once	TGCGCCAGCAGCCTAGGAACTAGCGGGGGGTACGAGCAGTACTTC	CASSLGTSGGYEQYF
TRBV2	NA	TRBJ1-1	NA	TGTGCCGTTTCAGGGGACACTGAAGCTTTCTTT	CAVSGDTEAFF
TRBV7-8	NA	TRBJ2-7	NA	TGTGCCAGCAGCTACGAAGGCCAGACTTACGAGCAGTACTTC	CASSYEGQTYEQYF
TRBV6-5	TRBD1	TRBJ2-5	NA	TGTGCCAGCAGTTTCCTCGGACAGGGGGGACAAGAGACCCAGTACTTC	CASSFLGQGGQETQYF
TRBV3-1/TRBV3-2	NA	TRBJ1-2	NA	TGTGCCAGCAGCCAAGTAGGGGGAAAGGATGGCTACACCTTC	CASSQVGGKDGYTF
TRBV4-1	NA	TRBJ1-2	NA	TGCGCCAGCAGCCAAGATTACAGAGGATTAGCTAACTATGGCTACACCTTC	CASSQDYRGLANYGYTF
TRBV27	TRBD1	TRBJ2-5	NA	TGTGCCAGCAGTCTAGGAGGGACAGGCGGTGAGACCCAGTACTTC	CASSLGGTGGETQYF
TRBV6-5	NA	TRBJ2-1	NA	TGTGCCAGCAGTTCCCCACCGGGACAAAGCAATGAGCAGTTCTTC	CASSSPPGQSNEQFF
TRBV5-4	TRBD1	TRBJ2-7	NA	TGTGCCAGCAGCTCCCCTCAGGGGGTATCCTACGAGCAGTACTTC	CASSSPQGVSYEQYF
TRBV3-1/TRBV3-2	NA	TRBJ1-6	NA	TGTGCCAGCAGCACAGGAGGATCACCCCTCCACTTT	CASSTGGSPLHF
TRBV2	NA	TRBJ2-7	few	TGTGCCCACAGCAGCTCCTACGAGCAGTACTTC	CAHSSSYEQYF
TRBV15	TRBD2	TRBJ2-7	NA	TGTGCCACCACCGGCGGGGGGCCTTCCTACGAGCAGTACTTC	CATTGGGPSYEQYF
TRBV5-6	TRBD1	TRBJ2-7	NA	TGTGCCAGCAGCGCCCGACAGGGGGCAGGCTACGAGCAGTACTTC	CASSARQGAGYEQYF
TRBV6-6	NA	TRBJ2-5	NA	TGTGCCAGCAGTCCTCAGGAGACCCAGTACTTC	CASSPQETQYF
TRBV11-2	TRBD1	TRBJ2-7	NA	TGTGCCAGCAGCTTAGAGGCCGGGACAGGGTCCTATGAGCAGTACTTC	CASSLEAGTGSYEQYF
TRBV2	TRBD1	TRBJ1-1	NA	TGTGCCAGCAAAGGCCTGGGACAGCCGCGCACTGAAGCTTTCTTT	CASKGLGQPRTEAFF
TRBV4-2	NA	TRBJ1-5	NA	TGTGCCAGCAGCCAAGAGTCGGGCAGGGATCAGCCCCAGCATTTT	CASSQESGRDQPQHF
TRBV5-4	NA	TRBJ1-6	NA	TGTGCCAGCAGCTTGGGGGGGAACGTGATAAGGTCACCCCTCCACTTT	CASSLGGNVIRSPLHF
TRBV9	NA	TRBJ1-2	NA	TGTGCCAGCAGCGTAGGAAGTGACAGAGACTATGGCTACACCTTC	CASSVGSDRDYGYTF
TRBV2	NA	TRBJ2-3	NA	TGTGCCAGCAGCCTCAGGATTTTCACAGATACGCAGTATTTT	CASSLRIFTDTQYF
TRBV7-9	TRBD2	TRBJ2-7	NA	TGTGCCAGCATGAAGGGACTAGCGCTCGAGCAGTACTTC	CASMKGLALEQYF
TRBV7-2	TRBD1	TRBJ2-7	NA	TGTGCCAGCAGCCCTCAAGGACAGGGGATGTCCTACGAGCAGTACTTC	CASSPQGQGMSYEQYF
TRBV7-2	NA	TRBJ2-6	NA	TGTGCCAGCGGAGCAAGGGCCAACGTCCTGACTTTC	CASGARANVLTF
TRBV18	TRBD1	TRBJ1-5	NA	TGTGCCAGCTCACCAGGACAGGGAGGCAATCAGCCCCAGCATTTT	CASSPGQGGNQPQHF
TRBV11-2	NA	TRBJ1-2	NA	TGTGCCAGCAGCTTAGGTTGGCCAAACTATGGCTACACCTTC	CASSLGWPNYGYTF
TRBV10-3	TRBD2	TRBJ2-7	NA	TGTGCCATCAGTGAGTCGAACCAGCGGGGGTCCGACGAGCAGTACTTC	CAISESNQRGSDEQYF
TRBV7-3	NA	TRBJ1-1	NA	TGTGCCAGCAGCGCCTCTAAAAACGCTGAAGCTTTCTTT	CASSASKNAEAFF
TRBV19	NA	TRBJ1-6	NA	TGTGCCAGTAACGCGGGCGATTCACCCCTCCACTTT	CASNAGDSPLHF
TRBV5-1	NA	TRBJ1-1	NA	TGCGCCAGCAGCCCCGAAGGGGGGGCGCTGAACACTGAAGCTTTCTTT	CASSPEGGALNTEAFF
TRBV6-5	NA	TRBJ1-1	NA	TGTGCCAGCACCGCGGACAGATTTGGCACTGAAGCTTTCTTT	CASTADRFGTEAFF
TRBV6-5	NA	TRBJ1-1	NA	TGTGCCAGCTCTCGGCAGCCTGACACTGAAGCTTTCTTT	CASSRQPDTEAFF
TRBV29-1	TRBD2	TRBJ2-5	NA	TGCAGCGTTGACCCCTGGACTAGCGTCCGACAAGAGACCCAGTACTTC	CSVDPWTSVRQETQYF
TRBV4-2	TRBD2	TRBJ2-5	NA	TGTGCCAGCAGCCAAGATGGGACTAGATCGGTCGGTGAGACCCAGTACTTC	CASSQDGTRSVGETQYF
TRBV2	NA	TRBJ1-1	NA	TGTGCCAGCAGTAAAGAGAGGAACACTGAAGCTTTCTTT	CASSKERNTEAFF
TRBV7-9	NA	TRBJ1-1	NA	TGTGCCAGCAGGGTGATGAACACTGAAGCTTTCTTT	CASRVMNTEAFF
TRBV2	TRBD1	TRBJ2-7	NA	TGTGCCAGCAGTGGGGGTGTGAGGACAGGGGCCTACGAGCAGTACTTC	CASSGGVRTGAYEQYF
TRBV5-1	TRBD2	TRBJ2-2	NA	TGCGCCAGCAAACCAGCGGGGGCGCACACCGGGGAGCTGTTTTTT	CASKPAGAHTGELFF
TRBV5-8	NA	TRBJ1-2	NA	TGTGCCAGCAGCCTCTTTTGGGGGGACGACCCATCGGGCTACACCTTC	CASSLFWGDDPSGYTF
TRBV19	NA	TRBJ1-2	NA	TGTGCCAGTAGGATAGGGCCGGGAGCAGGTGGCTACACCTTC	CASRIGPGAGGYTF
TRBV3-1/TRBV3-2	TRBD1	TRBJ2-7	NA	TGTGCCAGCAGCCTGAACCGGGACAGGGTCCACGAGCAGTACTTC	CASSLNRDRVHEQYF
TRBV6-5	NA	TRBJ1-5	NA	TGTGCCAGCAGCCACGGAGGGGGGGGCAATCAGCCCCAGCATTTT	CASSHGGGGNQPQHF
TRBV19	NA	TRBJ1-5	NA	TGTGCCAGTAGTATCAGGGTTCTAAGCAATCAGCCCCAGCATTTT	CASSIRVLSNQPQHF
TRBV27	NA	TRBJ2-5	NA	TGTGCCAGCAGTTACTTGTGTGGAGAGACCCAGTACTTC	CASSYLCGETQYF